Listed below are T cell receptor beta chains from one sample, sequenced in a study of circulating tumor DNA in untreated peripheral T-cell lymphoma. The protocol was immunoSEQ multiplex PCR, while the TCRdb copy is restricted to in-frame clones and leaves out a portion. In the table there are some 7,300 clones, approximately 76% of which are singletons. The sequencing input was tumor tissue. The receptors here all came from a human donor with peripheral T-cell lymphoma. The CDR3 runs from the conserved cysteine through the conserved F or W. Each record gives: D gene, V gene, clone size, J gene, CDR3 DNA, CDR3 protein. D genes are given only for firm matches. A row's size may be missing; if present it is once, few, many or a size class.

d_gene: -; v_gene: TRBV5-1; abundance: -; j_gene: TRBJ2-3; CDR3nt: TGCGCCAGCAGCTTGGCAGCCCGGGGCACAGATACGCAGTATTTT; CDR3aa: CASSLAARGTDTQYF
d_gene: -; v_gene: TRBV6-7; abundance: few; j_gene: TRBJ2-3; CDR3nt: TGTGCCAGCAGTCCCCACCGGGGAGATACGCAGTATTTT; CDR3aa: CASSPHRGDTQYF
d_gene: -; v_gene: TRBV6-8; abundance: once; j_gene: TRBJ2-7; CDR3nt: TGTGCCAGCAACGAGAGGAGGGAGAGCGACGAGCAGTACTTC; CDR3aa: CASNERRESDEQYF
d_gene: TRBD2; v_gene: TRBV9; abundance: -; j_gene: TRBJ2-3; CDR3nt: TGTGCCAGCTGCGGAGGGGAGGGTTTGGTTGGCACAGATACGCAGTATTTT; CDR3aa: CASCGGEGLVGTDTQYF
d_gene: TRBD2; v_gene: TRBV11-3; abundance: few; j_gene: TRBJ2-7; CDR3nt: TGTGCCAGCAGCCACCTAGCGGCATCCTACGAGCAGTACTTC; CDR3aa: CASSHLAASYEQYF
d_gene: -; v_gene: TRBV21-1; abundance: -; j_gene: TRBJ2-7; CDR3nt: TGTGCCAGCAGCCCCGGGACAGGGGGGACCTACGAGCAGTACTTC; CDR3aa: CASSPGTGGTYEQYF
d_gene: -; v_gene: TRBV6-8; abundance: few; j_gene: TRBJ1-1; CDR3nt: TGTGCCAGCAGTAGACTCATGAACACTGAAGCTTTCTTT; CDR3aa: CASSRLMNTEAFF
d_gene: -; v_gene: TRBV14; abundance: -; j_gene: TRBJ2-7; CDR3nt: TGTGCCAGCAGTATACGGAACGAGCAGTACTTC; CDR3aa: CASSIRNEQYF
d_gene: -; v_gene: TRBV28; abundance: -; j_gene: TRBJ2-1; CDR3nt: TGTGCCAGCAGAGAGGGACTTTACAATGAGCAGTTCTTC; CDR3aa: CASREGLYNEQFF
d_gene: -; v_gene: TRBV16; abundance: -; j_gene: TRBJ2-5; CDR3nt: TGTGCCAGCAGCCAATACGGGTCGAATCAAGAGACCCAGTACTTC; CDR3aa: CASSQYGSNQETQYF
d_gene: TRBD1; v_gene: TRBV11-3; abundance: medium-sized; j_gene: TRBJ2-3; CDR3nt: TGTGCCAGCAGCTTAGTAGGGAGTGACAGGGTGACAGATACGCAGTATTTT; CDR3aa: CASSLVGSDRVTDTQYF
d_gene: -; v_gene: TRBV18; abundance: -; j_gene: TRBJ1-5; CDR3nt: TGTGCCAGCTCACCATATCCGCCCCAGGCCAATCAGCCCCAGCATTTT; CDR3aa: CASSPYPPQANQPQHF
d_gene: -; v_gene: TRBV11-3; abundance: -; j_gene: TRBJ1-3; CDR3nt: TGTGCCAGCAGCTTAGGCTTTACCGGAAACACCATATATTTT; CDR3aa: CASSLGFTGNTIYF
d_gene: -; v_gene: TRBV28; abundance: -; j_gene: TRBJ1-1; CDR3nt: TGTGCCAGCAGTTTGACAGACACTGAAGCTTTCTTT; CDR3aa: CASSLTDTEAFF
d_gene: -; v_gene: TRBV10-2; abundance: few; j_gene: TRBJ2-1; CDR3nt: TGCGCCAGCAGTGAGTCGGTGGGGTACAATGAGCAGTTCTTC; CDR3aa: CASSESVGYNEQFF
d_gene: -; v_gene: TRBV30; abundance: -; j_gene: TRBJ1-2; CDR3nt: TGTGCCTCCTCAGGGTTGAGCGATGGCTACACCTTC; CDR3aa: CASSGLSDGYTF
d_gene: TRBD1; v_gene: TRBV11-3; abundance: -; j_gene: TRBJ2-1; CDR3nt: TGTGCCAGCAGCCCCGGGACAGGAAACAATGAGCAGTTCTTC; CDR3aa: CASSPGTGNNEQFF
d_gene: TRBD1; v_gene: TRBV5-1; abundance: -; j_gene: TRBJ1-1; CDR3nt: TGCGCCAGCAGCCCCCGGACAGGGTATTTTGAAGCTTTCTTT; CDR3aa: CASSPRTGYFEAFF
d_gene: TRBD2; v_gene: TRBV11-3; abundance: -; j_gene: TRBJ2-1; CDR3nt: TGTGCCAGCAGCTTAGTTAGCGGGAGGGCATATGAGCAGTTCTTC; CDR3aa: CASSLVSGRAYEQFF
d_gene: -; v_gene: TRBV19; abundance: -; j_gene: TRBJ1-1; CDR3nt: TGTGCCAGTCGGACAGAGATGAACACTGAAGCTTTCTTT; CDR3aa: CASRTEMNTEAFF
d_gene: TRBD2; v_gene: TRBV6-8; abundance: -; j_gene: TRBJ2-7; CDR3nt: TGTGCCAGCAGTTACGGGATTGCTCTAGGACTAGGAGGCTACGAGCAGTACTTC; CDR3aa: CASSYGIALGLGGYEQYF
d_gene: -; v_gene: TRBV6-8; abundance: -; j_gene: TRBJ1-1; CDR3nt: TGTGCCAGCAGTTACGGGCTGGGAAACACTGAAGCTTTCTTT; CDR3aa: CASSYGLGNTEAFF
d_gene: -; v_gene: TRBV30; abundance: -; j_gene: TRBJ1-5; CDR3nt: TGTGCCTGGTCAGACTGGGGGAATCAGCCCCAGCATTTT; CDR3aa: CAWSDWGNQPQHF
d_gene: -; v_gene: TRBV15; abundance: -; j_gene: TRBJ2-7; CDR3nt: TGTGCCACCAGCAGGGACTCCGCCTCGTACGAGCAGTACTTC; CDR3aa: CATSRDSASYEQYF
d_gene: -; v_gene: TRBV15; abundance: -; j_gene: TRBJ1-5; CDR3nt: TGTGCCACCAGCAGAGATCAAACGGGGCAGCCCCAGCATTTT; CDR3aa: CATSRDQTGQPQHF
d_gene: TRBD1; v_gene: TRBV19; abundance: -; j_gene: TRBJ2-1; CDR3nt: TGTGCCAGTAGCCGGGACAGGGAGGCGAATGAGCAGTTCTTC; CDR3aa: CASSRDREANEQFF
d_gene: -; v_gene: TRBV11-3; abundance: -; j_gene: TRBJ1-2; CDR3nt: TGTGCCAGCAGCCCCGGATGGGGGGGGACCTATGGCTACACCTTC; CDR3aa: CASSPGWGGTYGYTF
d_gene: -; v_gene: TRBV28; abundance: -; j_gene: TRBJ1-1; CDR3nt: TGTGCCAGCAGGTTACAGGGTCTGGGGAACACTGAAGCTTTCTTT; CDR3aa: CASRLQGLGNTEAFF
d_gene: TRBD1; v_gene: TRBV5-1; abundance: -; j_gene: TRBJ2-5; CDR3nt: TGCGCCAGCAGCTCTGGACAGGGAACTCAAGAGACCCAGTACTTC; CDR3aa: CASSSGQGTQETQYF
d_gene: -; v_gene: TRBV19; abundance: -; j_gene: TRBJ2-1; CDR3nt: TGTGCCAGTAGTCCAGGGGCCTGGGGTTCCTACAATGAGCAGTTCTTC; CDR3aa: CASSPGAWGSYNEQFF
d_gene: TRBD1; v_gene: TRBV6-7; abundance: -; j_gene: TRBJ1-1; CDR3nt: TGTGCCAGCAGTGAAGCTCGACAGGGGGTGATAGCTTTCTTT; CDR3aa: CASSEARQGVIAFF
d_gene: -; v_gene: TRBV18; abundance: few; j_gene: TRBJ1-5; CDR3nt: TGTGCCAGCCGCCCCGGGAGTTCCAATCAGCCCCAGCATTTT; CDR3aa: CASRPGSSNQPQHF
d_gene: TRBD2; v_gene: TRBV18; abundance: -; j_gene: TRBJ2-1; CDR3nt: TGTGCCAGCTCACCTGAGGCGGGAGGGCGGTATGAGCAGTTCTTC; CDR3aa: CASSPEAGGRYEQFF
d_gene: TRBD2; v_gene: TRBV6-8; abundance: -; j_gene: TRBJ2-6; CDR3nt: TGTGCCAGCAGTTACTCGTTCTTGGCTAGCGGGAAAGACTCTGGGGCCAACGTCCTGACTTTC; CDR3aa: CASSYSFLASGKDSGANVLTF
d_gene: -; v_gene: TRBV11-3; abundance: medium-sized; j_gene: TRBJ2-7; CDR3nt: TGTGCCAGCAGCTTAGGACCCGGCGGGCTTGACGAGCAGTACTTC; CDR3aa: CASSLGPGGLDEQYF
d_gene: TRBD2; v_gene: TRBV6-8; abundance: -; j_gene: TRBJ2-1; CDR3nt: TGTGCCAGCAGTGGGGTACCCTCGACTAGCGGGGGGTCCTACAATGAGCAGTTCTTC; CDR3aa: CASSGVPSTSGGSYNEQFF
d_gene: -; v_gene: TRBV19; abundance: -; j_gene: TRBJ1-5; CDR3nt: TGTGCCAGTAGTATAGATCCACAGCAATACAATCAGCCCCAGCATTTT; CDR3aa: CASSIDPQQYNQPQHF
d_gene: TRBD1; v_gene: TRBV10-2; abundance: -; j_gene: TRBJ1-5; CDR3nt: TGCGCCAGCTCCCTAGGGACAGGGACCAATCAGCCCCAGCATTTT; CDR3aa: CASSLGTGTNQPQHF
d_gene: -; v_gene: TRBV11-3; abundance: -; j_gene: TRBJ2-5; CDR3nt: TGTGCCAGCAGCTTAGACGGGGTGGGAGAGACCCAGTACTTC; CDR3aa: CASSLDGVGETQYF
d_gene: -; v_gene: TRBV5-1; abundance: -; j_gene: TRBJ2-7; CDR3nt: TGCGCCAGCAGCTCGAGCGGAGGCTTGGGGTACGAGCAGTACTTC; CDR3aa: CASSSSGGLGYEQYF
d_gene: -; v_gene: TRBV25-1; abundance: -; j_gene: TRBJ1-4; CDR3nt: TGTGCCAGCAGTCGAGGATTTGAAGAAAAACTGTTTTTT; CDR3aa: CASSRGFEEKLFF
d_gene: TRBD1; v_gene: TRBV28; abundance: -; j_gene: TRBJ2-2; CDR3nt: TGTGCCAGCAGACTTATAGGGGGCCGGGCCGGGGAGCTGTTTTTT; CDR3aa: CASRLIGGRAGELFF
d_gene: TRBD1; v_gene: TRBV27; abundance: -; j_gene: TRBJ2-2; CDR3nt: TGTGCCAGCAGTCCCTGGACAGGGAATACCGGGGAGCTGTTTTTT; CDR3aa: CASSPWTGNTGELFF
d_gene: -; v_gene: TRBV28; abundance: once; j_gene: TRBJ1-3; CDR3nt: TGTGCCAGCAGTTTTCATCGGGGGACGGGAAACACCATATATTTT; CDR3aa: CASSFHRGTGNTIYF
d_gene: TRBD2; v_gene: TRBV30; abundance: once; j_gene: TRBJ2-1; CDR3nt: TGTGCCTGGAGTCGCCTAGCGGGAGGGCGAGCATACAATGAGCAGTTCTTC; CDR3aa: CAWSRLAGGRAYNEQFF
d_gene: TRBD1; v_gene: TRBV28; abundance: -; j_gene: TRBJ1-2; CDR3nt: TGTGCCAGCAGTTCCCTACAAATGCCGGGACAGTTCTATGGCTACACCTTC; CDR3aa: CASSSLQMPGQFYGYTF
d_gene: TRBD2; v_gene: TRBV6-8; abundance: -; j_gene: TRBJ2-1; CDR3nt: TGTGCCAGCAGGGTTAGGCTAGCGGGAGTCGGTGAGCAGTTCTTC; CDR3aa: CASRVRLAGVGEQFF
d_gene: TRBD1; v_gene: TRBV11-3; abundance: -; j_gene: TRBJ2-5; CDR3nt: TGTGCCAGCAGCTTAGGGAAAGGACAGGCCCAAGAGACCCAGTACTTC; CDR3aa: CASSLGKGQAQETQYF
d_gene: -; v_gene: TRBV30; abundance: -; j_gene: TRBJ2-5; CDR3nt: TGTGCCTGGACAGTCGAGCAAGAGACCCAGTACTTC; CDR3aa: CAWTVEQETQYF
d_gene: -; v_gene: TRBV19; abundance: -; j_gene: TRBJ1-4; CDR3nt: TGTGCCAGTAGCTCCCGGACGTATAATGAAAAACTGTTTTTT; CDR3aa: CASSSRTYNEKLFF
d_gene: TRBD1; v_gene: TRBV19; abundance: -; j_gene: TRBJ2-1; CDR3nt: TGTGCCAGTGGGGAACAGGGGGCGAAAAATGAGCAGTTCTTC; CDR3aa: CASGEQGAKNEQFF
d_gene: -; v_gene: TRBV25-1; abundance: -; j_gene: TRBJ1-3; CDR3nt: TGTGCCAGCAGTTCCACGAGCTCTGGAAACACCATATATTTT; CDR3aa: CASSSTSSGNTIYF
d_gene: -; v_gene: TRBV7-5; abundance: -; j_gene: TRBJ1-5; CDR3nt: TGTGCCAGCAGGCGTGGACAGTGGGGGAGCAATCAACCCCAGCATTTT; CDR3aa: CASRRGQWGSNQPQHF
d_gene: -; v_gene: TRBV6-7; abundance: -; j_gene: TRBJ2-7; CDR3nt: TGTGCCAGCAGTCGGGGCGGGTATTCCATCAGCTACGAGCAGTACTTC; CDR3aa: CASSRGGYSISYEQYF
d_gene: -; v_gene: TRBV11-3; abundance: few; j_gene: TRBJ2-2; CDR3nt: TGTGCCAGCAGCAGAAACACAGGAACCGGGGAGCTGTTTTTT; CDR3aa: CASSRNTGTGELFF
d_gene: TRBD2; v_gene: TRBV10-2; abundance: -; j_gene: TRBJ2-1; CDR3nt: TGCGCCAGCAGTGTGGGACTAGAATACAATGAGCAGTTCTTC; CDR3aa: CASSVGLEYNEQFF
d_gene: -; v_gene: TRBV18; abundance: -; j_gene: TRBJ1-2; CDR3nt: TGTGCCAGCGTCGATGTGACGCGGGTTTATGGCTACACCTTC; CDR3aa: CASVDVTRVYGYTF